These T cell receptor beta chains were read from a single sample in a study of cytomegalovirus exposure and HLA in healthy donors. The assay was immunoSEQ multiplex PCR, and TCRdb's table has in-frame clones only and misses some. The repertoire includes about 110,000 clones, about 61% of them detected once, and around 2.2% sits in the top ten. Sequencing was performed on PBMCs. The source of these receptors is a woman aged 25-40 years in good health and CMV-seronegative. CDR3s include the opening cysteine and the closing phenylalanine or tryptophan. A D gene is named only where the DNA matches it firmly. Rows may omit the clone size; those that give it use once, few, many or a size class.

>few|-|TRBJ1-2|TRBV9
CASSAGTNYGYTF
TGTGCCAGCAGCGCCGGGACAAACTATGGCTACACCTTC
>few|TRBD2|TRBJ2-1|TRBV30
CACPRGTSGNNEQFF
TGTGCCTGCCCCAGGGGGACTAGCGGAAACAATGAGCAGTTCTTC
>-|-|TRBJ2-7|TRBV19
CASSIQGRSEQYF
TGTGCCAGTAGTATACAGGGGCGGTCCGAGCAGTACTTC
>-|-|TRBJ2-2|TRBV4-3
CASSQESPQGWSGELFF
TGCGCCAGCAGCCAAGAGTCCCCGCAGGGGTGGTCCGGGGAGCTGTTTTTT
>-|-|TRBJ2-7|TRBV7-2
CASSPVRDGSYEQYF
TGTGCCAGCAGTCCTGTCCGGGACGGGAGTTACGAGCAGTACTTC
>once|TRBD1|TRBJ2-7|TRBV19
CASSISRGSYEQYF
TGTGCCAGTAGTATAAGCAGGGGGTCCTACGAGCAGTACTTC
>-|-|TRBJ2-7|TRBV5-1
CASSLSGAEQYF
TGCGCCAGCAGTTTGTCGGGTGCCGAGCAGTACTTC
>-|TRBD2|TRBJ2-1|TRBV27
CASSPSGRGEQFF
TGTGCCAGCAGTCCTAGCGGGAGGGGCGAGCAGTTCTTC
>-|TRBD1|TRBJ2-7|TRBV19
CASTGTGGFHEQYF
TGTGCCAGTACCGGGACAGGGGGCTTCCACGAGCAGTACTTC
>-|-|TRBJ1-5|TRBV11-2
CASSRAGWNQPQHF
TGTGCCAGCAGCCGAGCGGGCTGGAATCAGCCCCAGCATTTT
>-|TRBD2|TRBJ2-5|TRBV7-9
CASSSLAGGETQYF
TGTGCCAGCAGCTCCCTAGCGGGCGGGGAGACCCAGTACTTC
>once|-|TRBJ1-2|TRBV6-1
CASSEQEVNYGYTF
TGTGCCAGCAGTGAACAGGAAGTTAACTATGGCTACACCTTC
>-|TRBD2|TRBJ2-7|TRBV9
CASSVGGDFSYEQYF
TGTGCCAGCAGCGTGGGGGGGGACTTCTCCTACGAGCAGTACTTC
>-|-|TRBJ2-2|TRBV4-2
CASSATLGPGELFF
TGTGCCAGCAGCGCGACGCTAGGCCCCGGGGAGCTGTTTTTT
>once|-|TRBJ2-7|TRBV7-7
CASSLAAGVEQYF
TGTGCTAGCAGCTTAGCAGCCGGGGTGGAGCAGTACTTC
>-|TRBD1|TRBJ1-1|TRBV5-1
CASSLSQGGDTEAFF
TGCGCCAGCAGCTTGTCACAGGGGGGAGACACTGAAGCTTTCTTT
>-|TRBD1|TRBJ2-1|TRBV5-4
CASSSGQGAGSYNEQFF
TGTGCCAGCAGCTCGGGACAGGGGGCCGGCTCCTACAATGAGCAGTTCTTC
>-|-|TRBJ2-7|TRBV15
CATSRDRDLEQYF
TGTGCCACCAGCAGAGATCGGGATCTCGAGCAGTACTTC
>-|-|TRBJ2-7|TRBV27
CASRKPFQGSGVEQYF
TGTGCCAGCAGAAAACCATTCCAGGGTTCAGGGGTCGAGCAGTACTTC
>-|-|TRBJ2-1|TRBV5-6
CASSFGARNEQFF
TGTGCCAGCAGCTTTGGGGCCCGTAATGAGCAGTTCTTC
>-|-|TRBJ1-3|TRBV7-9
CASSLRSSGNTIYF
TGTGCCAGCAGCTTAAGGAGCTCTGGAAACACCATATATTTT
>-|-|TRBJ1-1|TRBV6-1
CASTGGGVAFF
TGTGCCAGCACCGGAGGAGGAGTAGCTTTCTTT
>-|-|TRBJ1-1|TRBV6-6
CASRNRNTEAFF
TGTGCCAGCAGGAACAGGAACACTGAAGCTTTCTTT
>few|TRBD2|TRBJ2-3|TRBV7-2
CASSPRASGRVDTQYF
TGTGCCAGCAGCCCGCGGGCCAGCGGGAGAGTAGATACGCAGTATTTT
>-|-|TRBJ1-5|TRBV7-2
CASSFAWGRGQPQHF
TGTGCCAGCAGCTTCGCCTGGGGGCGCGGGCAGCCCCAGCATTTT
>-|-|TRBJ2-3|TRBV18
CASSLTSTDTQYF
TGTGCCAGCTCACTTACTAGCACAGATACGCAGTATTTT
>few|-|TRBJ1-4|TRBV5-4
CASSLGAFNEKLFF
TGTGCCAGCAGCTTGGGGGCGTTTAATGAAAAACTGTTTTTT
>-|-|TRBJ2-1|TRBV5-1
CASSRADTNNEQFF
TGCGCCAGCAGCCGCGCGGACACGAACAATGAGCAGTTCTTC
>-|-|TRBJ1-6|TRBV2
CASTPSSYNSPLHF
TGTGCCAGCACACCTAGCTCCTATAATTCACCCCTCCACTTT
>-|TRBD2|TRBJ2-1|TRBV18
CASSPRLAGAYNEQFF
TGTGCCAGCTCACCGAGACTAGCGGGGGCCTACAATGAGCAGTTCTTC
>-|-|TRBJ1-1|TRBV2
CARGGSTEAFF
TGTGCCAGGGGGGGGAGCACTGAAGCTTTCTTT
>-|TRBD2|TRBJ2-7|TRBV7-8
CASSLGVPGLGYEQYF
TGTGCCAGCAGCTTAGGAGTACCGGGACTAGGATACGAGCAGTACTTC
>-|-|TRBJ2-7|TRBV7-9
CASSLVAGGTDEQYF
TGTGCCAGCAGCTTAGTGGCGGGCGGAACAGACGAGCAGTACTTC
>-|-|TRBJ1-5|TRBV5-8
CASSPRLYSNQPQHF
TGTGCCAGCAGCCCCAGGCTTTATAGCAATCAGCCCCAGCATTTT
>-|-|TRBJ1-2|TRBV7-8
CASSLTPTRRRYYGYTF
TGTGCCAGCAGCCTTACCCCTACTCGACGGAGATACTATGGCTACACCTTC
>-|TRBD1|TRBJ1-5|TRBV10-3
CAISGDRANQPQHF
TGTGCCATCAGTGGGGACAGGGCCAATCAGCCCCAGCATTTT
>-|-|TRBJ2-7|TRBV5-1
CASSLQEYYEQYF
TGCGCCAGCAGCCTTCAGGAATACTACGAGCAGTACTTC
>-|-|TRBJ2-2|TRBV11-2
CASSLLAPTGELFF
TGTGCCAGCAGCCTCCTTGCGCCCACCGGGGAGCTGTTTTTT
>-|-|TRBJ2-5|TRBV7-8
CASSLTGLETQYF
TGTGCCAGCAGCCTAACAGGGCTCGAGACCCAGTACTTC
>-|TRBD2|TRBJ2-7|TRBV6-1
CASNPSGFTYEQYF
TGTGCCAGCAATCCTAGCGGGTTTACCTACGAGCAGTACTTC
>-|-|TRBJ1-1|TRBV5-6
CASSFRGALNTEAFF
TGTGCCAGCAGCTTCCGGGGGGCATTGAACACTGAAGCTTTCTTT
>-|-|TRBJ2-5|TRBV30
CAWSVQWLRETQYF
TGTGCCTGGAGTGTACAATGGTTGCGGGAGACCCAGTACTTC